This TCR beta chain was captured in a study of blood T cell repertoires in COVID-19. The overall study: There were acute and convalescent COVID-19 samples, and they came from the United States, Italy and Spain.

The V gene lost 2 bases and the J gene lost 4 bases, with 3 bases spanning the gap. Germline lookup yields CDR1 MDHEN and CDR2 SYDVKM. The length of the CDR3 is 12 residues. As processed by the authors: Reference gene primer amplification in the assay estimated nucleated cell counts. Data came from immunoSEQ multiplex PCR; TCRdb stores just in-frame clones and leaves some out. That table gives V, J and clone size, and the DNA gave D and trimming. The sample holds 140,000 to 150,000 clones; approximately 87% are singletons and the top ten take about 11%. Clinical history reported by participants formed the basis on which cohorts were assigned. Each recovered donor of Cohort 3 presented with two negative PCRs, clearance, or symptom resolution.

The sequenced sample consisted of PBMCs or T cells enriched from blood (not recorded which). The TCR originated in a man aged 55 to 70 who had recovered from COVID-19. The chain couples TRBV28 to TRBJ2-1; the D is unclear. Here the CDR3 DNA reads TGTGCCAGCAGTTTACAGTACAATGAGCAGTTCTTC. Protein product: CASSLQYNEQFF.